The entry below gives a single T cell receptor beta chain sequence along with its context. Its binding antigen is unknown. No quality values exist for individual bases; no much larger clone is one base distant. Library prep was done by the immunoSEQ multiplex PCR assay. Regarding the original processing steps: A statistical classification framework was developed to diagnose cytomegalovirus status using the catalog of TCR beta chain sequences. This is the immuneACCESS table as TCRdb keeps it, with only in-frame sequences that have V and J called. A part of the clones is gone; compared with another copy, unresolved V genes explain less than half, and the rest is unexplained. Clonal size and the V and J genes are those of that table, whereas D and trimming came from the DNA. In this sample the table shows around 150,000 clones, 70% to 90% of which occur a single time. The ten largest account for approximately 3% of the sample.

The donors were included in the validation cohort of around 120 subjects, a group kept apart from the approximately 690-subject first cohort. The data were obtained in a study of cytomegalovirus exposure and HLA in healthy donors (dated by TCRdb to 2016 to 2017). A note on the overall study: According to a later analysis, one platform produced both the 100 to 150 validation repertoires and the 666 repertoires of the first cohort. The study aimed to test whether signatures of past pathogen exposure could be identified by cataloging public T cell receptors. A separate validation cohort of over a hundred different subjects was used in addition to the approximately 670-subject first cohort. High-throughput TCR immunosequencing, statistical association of individual TCRs with disease status, and machine learning were combined to predict cytomegalovirus infection status. Beyond this particular receptor, the publication reports: In both the original and validation cohorts, the classifier was reported to diagnose cytomegalovirus status with high specificity and sensitivity. The study gave a list of 150 to 200 TCR beta chains associated with cytomegalovirus. Of the cluster scores, approximately 94% were above 0 in a later analysis, which found that TCRs clustered in the first cohort also tended to co-occur in the 120 validation repertoires. The authors suggested that the approach could potentially be generalized to other disease states and immunological phenotypes. Most TCR sequences were observed very rarely across donors, whereas some public TCRs were present in many individuals. In vitro tests confirmed that a few of the cytomegalovirus-associated TCR beta chains recognize cytomegalovirus antigens. The validation cohort had no HLA typing available for a later analysis, so co-occurrence within that cohort was assessed over all 130 or so repertoires.

The CDR3 spans 18 residues, from the cysteine through the phenylalanine. Solely the CDR3 DNA is kept, with 54 bases framed from the first base. CDR1 LGHNA and CDR2 YSLEER were looked up in the germline V gene. After removal of 3 bases from V and 5 bases from J, the junction retains 16 bases not matched to a gene. The clonotype was recovered from a man aged 18 to 35 in good health and CMV-seronegative. The rearranged segments are TRBV4-3 and TRBJ2-3, with 8 bases in between that match TRBD2. Sequenced sample: PBMCs. The CDR3 region reads CASSQSYAPGLVGDTQYF. The sequence in DNA is TGCGCCAGCAGCCAGTCTTACGCTCCGGGACTAGTGGGAGATACGCAGTATTTT.